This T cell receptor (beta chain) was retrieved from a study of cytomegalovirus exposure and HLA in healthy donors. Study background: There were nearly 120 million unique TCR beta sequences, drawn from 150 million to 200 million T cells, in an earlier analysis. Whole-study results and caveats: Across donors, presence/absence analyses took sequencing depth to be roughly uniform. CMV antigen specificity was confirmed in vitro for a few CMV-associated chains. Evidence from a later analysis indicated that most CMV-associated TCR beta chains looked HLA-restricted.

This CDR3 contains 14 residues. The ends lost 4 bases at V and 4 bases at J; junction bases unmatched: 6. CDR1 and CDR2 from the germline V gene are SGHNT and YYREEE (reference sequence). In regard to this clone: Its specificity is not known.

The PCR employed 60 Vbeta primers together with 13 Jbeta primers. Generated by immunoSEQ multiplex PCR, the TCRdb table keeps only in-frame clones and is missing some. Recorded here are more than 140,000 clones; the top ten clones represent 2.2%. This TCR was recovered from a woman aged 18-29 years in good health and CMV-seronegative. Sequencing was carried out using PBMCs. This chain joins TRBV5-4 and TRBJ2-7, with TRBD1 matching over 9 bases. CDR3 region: CASSTRTGDYEQYF. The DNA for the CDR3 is TGTGCCAGCAGCACACGGACAGGGGATTACGAGCAGTACTTC. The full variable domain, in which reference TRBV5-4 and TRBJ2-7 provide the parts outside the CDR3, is ETGVTQSPTHLIKTRGQQVTLRCSSQSGHNTVSWYQQALGQGPQFIFQYYREEENGRGNFPPRFSGLQFPNYSSELNVNALELDDSALYLCASSTRTGDYEQYFGPGTRLTVT.